One sample yielded the 18 T cell receptor beta chains listed below, sequenced in a study of OX40 agonist ivuxolimab in advanced cancers. Assay: immunoSEQ multiplex PCR; the TCRdb copy retains only in-frame clones and omits some. This sample carries around 26,000 clones, approximately 85% of them seen once, and the ten largest clones take 34%. Specimen: CD4+ or CD8+ T cells sorted from blood, collected in a trial of the OX40 agonist ivuxolimab. The origin of the receptors is an adult with an advanced solid tumor such as melanoma, head and neck, liver or kidney cancer.

The gene calls are TRBV5-4 and TRBJ2-7; maybe TRBD1 (6 bases). Germline V lookup: CDR1 SGHNT, CDR2 YYREEE (reference sequence). The germline V and J ends were trimmed by 0 bases and 7 bases, with 14 bases remaining between them. The CDR3 totals 14 residues. In DNA, the CDR3 is TGTGCCAGCAGCTTGGCAGGGGTCGACTATGAGCAGTACTTC. Its translation: CASSLAGVDYEQYF.

A single count supports this clone. In DNA form, the CDR3 reads TGTGCCAGCAGACCTGGACTAGCGGGTGCCACCTACGAGCAGTACTTC. Its translation: CASRPGLAGATYEQYF. The chain combines TRBV27 with TRBJ2-7; 11 bases map to TRBD2. From germline, CDR1 is MNHEY and CDR2 SMNVEV (reference sequence). The CDR3 spans 16 residues. V lost 6 bases and J lost 2; bases outside the gene matches: 9.

The chain links TRBV28 to TRBJ1-6; D is uncertain. This CDR3 is 13 amino acids long. From germline, CDR1 is MDHEN and CDR2 SYDVKM. The germline V and J ends were trimmed by 4 bases and 14 bases, with 15 bases remaining between them. The CDR3 nucleotides are TGTGCCAGCAGTTCCCGGGAAGGGCAGGCCCTCCACTTT. It specifies CASSSREGQALHF.

V gene TRBV7-9 combines with J gene TRBJ1-5; D ambiguous. The CDR3 has 13 amino acids. Trimming cost V 5 bases and J 0 bases, with 5 bases left between them. Germline CDR1 SEHNR, CDR2 FQNEAQ (reference sequence). DNA of the CDR3: TGTGCCAGCAGCCAATATAGCAATCAGCCCCAGCATTTT. Protein: CASSQYSNQPQHF.

The sample holds one count of this clone. The gene calls are TRBV4-2 and TRBJ2-1; 12 nucleotides align to TRBD2. The germline gives CDR1 LGHNA, CDR2 YNFKEQ. This CDR3 has 16 amino acids. Trimming took 0 bases from V and 12 from J; bases not matched to a gene: 9. The CDR3 is CASSQERLAGGYGQFF. The CDR3 bases are TGTGCCAGCAGCCAAGAGCGGCTAGCGGGGGGGTACGGGCAGTTCTTC.

This clone was recorded only once. The CDR3, as DNA: TGTGCCAGCAGTGATTACGAGCAGTACTTC. Translation: CASSDYEQYF. The chain combines TRBV2 with TRBJ2-7; D is unresolved. Trimming stripped 3 bases from V and 4 bases from J, with 1 base between. Germline CDR1 SNHLY, CDR2 FYNNEI. The CDR3 runs 10 residues.

This chain uses TRBV10-3 with TRBJ1-2; D might be TRBD1 (6 bases). The length of the CDR3 is 16 residues. CDR1 and CDR2 (germline): ENHRY, SYGVKD. Trimming left V 3 bases short and J 0 bases short, with 14 bases between. CDR3 nucleotides: TGTGCCATCAGTGACTGGGACACCCAAGCTAACTATGGCTACACCTTC. This codes for CAISDWDTQANYGYTF.

The DNA of the CDR3 is TGTGCCAGCAGCTTTCAACTCGGGTACGAGCAGTACTTC. Translated, it gives CASSFQLGYEQYF. The rearrangement uses TRBV7-9 and TRBJ2-7; no definite D call. V was shortened by 3 bases and J by 4 bases, with 10 bases between the two germline ends. CDR1 SEHNR and CDR2 FQNEAQ come from the germline V gene (reference sequence). The CDR3 is 13 residues long.

The chain is built from TRBV27 and TRBJ2-7; D unclear. Trimming stripped 2 bases from V and 2 bases from J, with 16 bases between. Germline CDR1 MNHEY, CDR2 SMNVEV (reference sequence). The CDR3 runs to 16 residues. The CDR3 spells CASSLIVSSPTYEQYF. The CDR3 bases are TGTGCCAGCAGTTTAATCGTCTCAAGCCCCACCTACGAGCAGTACTTC.

This sequence joins TRBV6-5 and TRBJ2-2; 11 nucleotides align to TRBD2. Germline V gives CDR1 MNHEY, CDR2 SVGAGI. The CDR3 has 16 amino acids. The ends lost 1 base at V and 6 bases at J; junction bases unmatched: 4. CDR3 bases: TGTGCCAGCAGTTACTTAGCGGGAGGGCCAGCCGGGGAGCTGTTTTTT. Translated, it gives CASSYLAGGPAGELFF.

The chain combines TRBV5-6 with TRBJ2-5, with D hard to call. The assigned J gene may be wrong: the sequence end matches TRBJ2-7 better. The CDR3 spans 14 residues. Germline-derived CDR1 and CDR2 are SGHDT and YYEEEE. The CDR3 loop is CASSLRQASYEQYF. The CDR3, as DNA: TGTGCCAGCAGCTTGCGCCAGGCCTCCTACGAGCAGTACTTC.

The V call is TRBV28, the J call TRBJ2-3, with 10 positions matching TRBD1. This CDR3 is built from 14 residues. Per germline, CDR1 MDHEN and CDR2 SYDVKM. J lost 2 bases, V lost 5 bases, and 1 base had no gene match. The CDR3 DNA is TGTGCCAGCAGTGACAGGGGGCTCACAGATACGCAGTATTTT. It specifies CASSDRGLTDTQYF.

This chain joins TRBV19 and TRBJ1-3; D is ambiguous. CDR1 is LNHDA, CDR2 SQIVND, per germline (reference sequence). V shed 9 bases and J shed 0 bases, with 15 bases lying between them. CDR3 length: 15 amino acids. The CDR3 reads CASKQLSLSGNTIYF. Here the CDR3 DNA reads TGTGCCAGCAAACAGCTTTCCCTCTCTGGAAACACCATATATTTT.

This clone has only one observation. The V and J genes are TRBV5-1 and TRBJ1-2; TRBD1 agrees at 9 bases. V shed 4 bases, J shed 4 bases, and the junction held 8 bases outside the gene matches. This CDR3 spans 15 amino acids. The V gene's germline CDR1 is SGHRS and CDR2 YFSETQ. In DNA form, the CDR3 reads TGCGCCAGCAGCACACCGGGACAGGGTGGCTATGGCTACACCTTC. This translates into CASSTPGQGGYGYTF.

The rearrangement links TRBV11-2 to TRBJ2-3; 13 bases agree with TRBD2. The germline CDR1 and CDR2 sequences are SGHAT and FQNNGV. Trimming at V came to 3 bases and at J to 7 bases, leaving 4 bases not matched to a gene. The CDR3 is 15 residues long. This CDR3 reads CASSFGTSGVNTQYF. The CDR3 DNA is TGTGCCAGCAGCTTCGGGACTAGCGGGGTAAATACGCAGTATTTT.

CDR3 residues: CASSLGLGTGLDGYTF. The CDR3 coding sequence is TGTGCCAGCAGCTTGGGGTTGGGGACTGGGCTCGATGGCTACACCTTC. The chain carries TRBV7-3 and TRBJ1-2, with TRBD1 as a possible D gene (5 bases). V lost 3 bases and J 6 bases, leaving 20 bases between the germline ends. The germline gives CDR1 SGHTA, CDR2 FQGTGA. The CDR3 consists of 16 residues.

This clone came up once. The CDR3 reads CASSEEVAGAYEQYF. The CDR3 bases are TGTGCCAGCAGTGAAGAGGTAGCGGGCGCCTACGAGCAGTACTTC. V is TRBV6-1 and J is TRBJ2-7, with 7 bases identical to TRBD2. The germline CDR1 and CDR2 sequences are MNHNS and SASEGT. The CDR3 runs 15 residues. The junction had 5 bases not matched to a gene; V was cut back by 1 base and J by 2 bases.

This chain joins TRBV14 and TRBJ2-7, with D perhaps being TRBD1 or TRBD2 (6 bases each). The CDR3 sequence is 14 residues long. V was trimmed by 1 base and J by 2 bases, leaving 9 bases between them. The germline gives CDR1 SGHDN, CDR2 FVKESK. The CDR3 region has the DNA TGTGCCAGCAGCCAAGTAGGGGGGCCCTACGAGCAGTACTTC. This encodes CASSQVGGPYEQYF.